These 25 T cell receptor beta chains were all obtained from the same sample, sequenced in a study of T cell repertoires in cytomegalovirus infection. TCRdb reprocessed the reads via MiXCR and lists one record per CDR3 protein. The repertoire holds 600,000 to 800,000 distinct CDR3 sequences, with less than 25% as singletons. Sequencing was done on a sample of CD8+ T cells from PBMCs. All receptors come from a human donor in good health (CMV status not recorded). Some clones in this sample may be carry-over from other donors' samples.

This clonotype has at least ten counts. The V gene is TRBV7-8, the J gene TRBJ2-2; D may be TRBD2 (5 bases). This CDR3 contains 16 residues. Between the trimmed V and J ends, which lost 0 bases and 1 base, there was a span of 9 bases. Per germline, CDR1 SGHVS and CDR2 FQNEAQ. CDR3 region: CASSLAFEGNTGELFF. Written as DNA, the CDR3 is TGTGCCAGCAGCTTAGCGTTTGAGGGGAACACCGGGGAGCTGTTTTTT.

The chain has TRBV10-1 and TRBJ2-3, with TRBD2 as a possible D gene (5 bases). The CDR3 extends over 14 amino acids. Germline V gene lookup returns CDR1 WNHNN and CDR2 SYGVQD (reference sequence). V dropped 0 bases and J dropped 2 bases, with 6 bases sitting between them. For the CDR3, the DNA is TGCGCCAGCAGTGAGTCGAGGGCCACAGATACGCAGTATTTT. Amino acids: CASSESRATDTQYF.

The table lists this clonotype with many counts. This chain links TRBV7-9 with TRBJ2-1, with 7 bases matching TRBD1. The V and J ends lost 4 bases and 8 bases, in that order; junction bases with no gene match: 5. CDR3 length equals 13 residues. Germline CDR1 and CDR2: SEHNR and FQNEAQ (reference sequence). The CDR3 reads CASSSTGSHEQFF. CDR3 bases: TGTGCCAGCAGCTCGACAGGGTCGCATGAGCAGTTCTTC.

This clonotype was counted only a few times. The chain has TRBV7-9 and TRBJ2-7; D unresolved. The germline V and J ends were trimmed by 4 bases and 2 bases, with 18 bases remaining between them. Germline assignment: CDR1 SEHNR and CDR2 FQNEAQ (reference sequence). The CDR3 covers 16 residues. The CDR3 loop reads CASSSERYEGTYEQYV. The DNA for the CDR3 is TGTGCCAGCAGCTCGGAACGATATGAAGGGACCTACGAGCAGTACGTC.

V gene TRBV19 combines with J gene TRBJ1-5; tentative D call: TRBD1 (5 bases). V lost 0 bases and J 4 bases, leaving 13 bases between the germline ends. Germline loops: CDR1 LNHDA, CDR2 SQIVND (reference sequence). This CDR3 is built from 16 residues. In nucleotides, the CDR3 is TGTGCCAGTAGTATAGATGGAGGGGCCTGGAATCAGCCCCAGCATTTT. It is translated as CASSIDGGAWNQPQHF.

The rearrangement uses TRBV29-1 and TRBJ1-2; D is uncertain. The CDR3 is 11 residues long. Trimming removed 5 bases from V and 8 bases from J, with 12 bases in between. The V gene's germline CDR1 is SQVTM and CDR2 ANQGSEA. The CDR3 DNA is TGCAGCGTTCCGGGGATGGGAGGCTACACCTTC. Its protein is CSVPGMGGYTF.

The chain links TRBV5-4 to TRBJ2-7; maybe TRBD2 (6 bases). V was shortened by 3 bases and J by 1 base, with 14 bases between the two germline ends. The V gene's germline CDR1 is SGHNT and CDR2 YYREEE (reference sequence). The CDR3 consists of 15 residues. The CDR3 DNA follows: TGTGCCAGCAGCTCCCACGGGGGACTTTCCTACGAGCAGTACTTC. Translating gives CASSSHGGLSYEQYF.

The chain joins TRBV19 to TRBJ1-2; TRBD1 matches at 9 bases. CDR1 is LNHDA and CDR2 is SQIVND in the germline V gene (reference sequence). The V gene end was trimmed by 7 bases and the J gene end by 1 base; junction bases not matched to a gene: 10. The CDR3 spans 16 residues. For the CDR3, the DNA is TGTGCCAGTACCTCCGGGACAGGGATGTTTAACTATGGCTACACCTTC. This codes for CASTSGTGMFNYGYTF.

The sample holds a few counts of this clonotype. V gene TRBV11-2 combines with J gene TRBJ2-7; 11 bases align to TRBD2. CDR1 SGHAT and CDR2 FQNNGV come from the germline V gene. The CDR3 has 14 amino acids. After removal of 5 bases from V and 5 bases from J, the junction contained 5 bases not matched to a gene. The CDR3, as DNA: TGTGCCAGCAGCATCGGACTAGCGGGTGACGAGCAGTACGTC. This translates into CASSIGLAGDEQYV.

This clonotype was seen more than once but under ten times. V usage is TRBV29-1 and J usage is TRBJ2-1; either TRBD1 or TRBD2 may fit D (6 bases each). This CDR3 is built from 12 residues. Trimming left V 4 bases short and J 12 bases short, with 16 bases between. The germline CDR1 and CDR2 sequences are SQVTM and ANQGSEA. DNA of the CDR3: TGCAGCGTTGGAAGGGGGGACGTGGGGCAGTTCTTC. The encoded protein is CSVGRGDVGQFF.

This clonotype was detected only a few times. V and J are TRBV20-1 and TRBJ2-3; D is unresolved. Germline CDR1 is DFQATT and CDR2 is SNEGSKA (reference sequence). The V end lost 5 bases, the J end lost 7 bases, and 16 bases lay between the germline ends. The CDR3 loop spans 13 amino acids. The CDR3 region is CSAQEPDSYTQYF. DNA for the CDR3: TGCAGTGCTCAGGAACCCGACTCTTATACGCAGTATTTT.

This clonotype was observed a few times. The chain couples TRBV6-8 to TRBJ1-2, with D perhaps TRBD1 (5 bases). Germline V gene data show CDR1 as MNHGY and CDR2 as SAAAGT. The CDR3 has 16 residues. Trimming left V 10 bases short and J 8 bases short, with 29 bases between. The CDR3 region has the DNA TGTGCCATCCGGCCAAGGGGAGGCATCCTTCCGCAGGGCTACACCTTC. This codes for CAIRPRGGILPQGYTF.

This clonotype was counted between two and nine times. The chain combines TRBV5-1 with TRBJ1-1; 11 bases agree with TRBD1. The CDR3 is made up of 16 amino acids. Germline trimming cut 4 bases from V and 1 base from J; bases unmatched to any gene: 6. CDR1 SGHRS and CDR2 YFSETQ come from the germline V gene. CDR3 loop: CASSGQGARGNTEAFF. The CDR3 DNA follows: TGCGCCAGCAGCGGACAGGGGGCGAGAGGGAACACTGAAGCTTTCTTT.

This clonotype came up a few times. The V and J genes are TRBV29-1 and TRBJ1-1; D is ambiguous. CDR1 is SQVTM and CDR2 is ANQGSEA in the germline V gene. The CDR3 runs to 11 residues. The V end was cut by 6 bases, the J end by 6 bases, with 11 bases between. CDR3 in amino acids: CSVRSGAEAFF. CDR3 DNA: TGCAGCGTGCGGTCTGGGGCTGAAGCTTTCTTT.

With respect to this clonotype: A much more abundant neighbour one base away suggests this may be a read error. The conserved closing phenylalanine or tryptophan is absent in this CDR3, likely reflecting a read error. The chain links TRBV28 to TRBJ2-5; perhaps D is TRBD1 or TRBD2 (5 bases each). V was trimmed by 6 bases and J by 5 bases, leaving 16 bases between them. CDR1 and CDR2 from the germline V gene are MDHEN and SYDVKM. The CDR3 sequence is 14 residues long. The CDR3 DNA is TGTGCCAGCAGGCACAGATGGGGGAGTGAGACCCAGTACGTC. Its protein is CASRHRWGSETQYV.

The V gene is TRBV7-9, the J gene TRBJ2-1, with a weak D call TRBD2 (6 bases). Germline CDR1 and CDR2: SEHNR and FQNEAQ (reference sequence). V dropped 4 bases and J dropped 2 bases, with 18 bases sitting between them. The CDR3 extends over 17 amino acids. In DNA, the CDR3 is TGTGCCAGCAGCTCGGATGAGGACGGGAGCACCTACAATGAGCAGTTCTTC. Encoded protein: CASSSDEDGSTYNEQFF.

With respect to this clonotype: This may come from a read error, since a much larger clone is one base off. This sequence joins TRBV6-1 and TRBJ2-7; either TRBD1 or TRBD2 may supply D (5 bases each). Looked up from germline, CDR1 is MNHNS and CDR2 is SASEGT. The CDR3 loop spans 15 amino acids. Trimming left V 0 bases short and J 0 bases short, with 9 bases between. CDR3 amino acids: CASSEAGDGSYEQYF. The CDR3 nucleotides are TGTGCCAGCAGTGAAGCGGGGGACGGCTCCTACGAGCAGTACTTC.

This clonotype was seen many times. The chain couples TRBV7-2 to TRBJ2-2; D is unresolved. This CDR3 is built from 18 residues. Germline loops: CDR1 SGHTA, CDR2 FQGNSA. Trimming took 3 bases from V and 4 from J, leaving 21 bases between them. The DNA of the CDR3 is TGTGCCAGCAGCTTCGAGGCTATACGGGCTTTTGGCACCGGGGAGCTGTTTTTT. Translated, it gives CASSFEAIRAFGTGELFF.

This clonotype came up many times. This chain uses TRBV6-1 with TRBJ2-7; 8 bases agree with TRBD1. The V and J ends lost 5 bases and 2 bases, in that order; junction bases with no gene match: 2. CDR3 size: 13 residues. Per the germline V gene, CDR1 is MNHNS and CDR2 is SASEGT. Here the CDR3 reads CASSKTGAYEQYF. The CDR3 region has the DNA TGTGCCAGCAGTAAGACAGGGGCCTACGAGCAGTACTTC.

The chain uses TRBV28 and TRBJ2-3; D assignment may be TRBD1 or TRBD2 (6 bases each). The V and J ends lost 3 bases and 5 bases respectively, with 27 bases between them. This CDR3 has 19 residues. Germline loops: CDR1 MDHEN, CDR2 SYDVKM. CDR3 bases: TGTGCCAGCAGTTTGGCCAGGGGTGGAGGGGGGCCTTCGGGAGATACGCAGTATTTT. Protein sequence: CASSLARGGGGPSGDTQYF.

Concerning this clonotype itself: Possible read error: a much larger clone is one base away. V gene TRBV7-6 combines with J gene TRBJ1-1; D uncertain. Germline lookup yields CDR1 SGHVS and CDR2 FNYEAQ. The CDR3 contains 12 residues. CDR3 residues: CANSLAAREAFF. As DNA, the CDR3 is TGTGCCAACAGCTTAGCGGCTCGAGAAGCTTTCTTT.

The sample holds many counts of this clonotype. The genes are TRBV4-1 and TRBJ2-2; no reliable D call. V was pared by 1 base and J by 4 bases, with 4 bases between. The CDR3 length is 13 residues. Germline loops: CDR1 MGHRA, CDR2 YSYEKL. The CDR3 DNA reads TGCGCCAGCAGCCAAGTGGGCACCGGGGAGCTGTTTTTT. Translated, it gives CASSQVGTGELFF.

This clonotype was detected a few times. CDR3 nucleotide sequence: TGTGCCAGCAGCTCCCGGACTAGCGGGGGCCAAGAGACCCAGTACTTC. This codes for CASSSRTSGGQETQYF. This chain links TRBV7-6 with TRBJ2-5, with TRBD2 matching 13 bases. Germline values: CDR1 SGHVS, CDR2 FNYEAQ. The CDR3 has 16 amino acids. The trim removed 4 bases at V and 1 base at J, leaving 3 bases unmatched. The full variable domain, rest sourced from reference TRBV7-6 and TRBJ2-5, is GAGVSQSPRYKVTKRGQDVALRCDPISGHVSLYWYRQALGQGPEFLTYFNYEAQQDKSGLPNDRFSAERPEGSISTLTIQRTEQRDSAMYRCASSSRTSGGQETQYFGPGTRLLVL.

There are many counts of this clonotype. V usage is TRBV7-2 and J usage is TRBJ1-2, with TRBD1 matching 11 bases. CDR1 is SGHTA and CDR2 is FQGNSA in the germline V gene. The junction had 3 bases not matched to a gene; V was cut back by 2 bases and J by 1 base. This CDR3 spans 16 amino acids. This chain's CDR3 is CASSLRDRGDNYGYTF. CDR3 DNA sequence: TGTGCCAGCAGCTTACGGGACAGGGGGGATAACTATGGCTACACCTTC.

This clonotype was observed a few times. The J gene is TRBJ2-7, the V gene TRBV20-1, with D possibly TRBD2 on 6 matching bases. Trimming left V 4 bases short and J 2 bases short, with 9 bases between. Germline values: CDR1 DFQATT, CDR2 SNEGSKA (reference sequence). The length of the CDR3 is 12 residues. The CDR3 protein is CSAKEGTYEQYV. The CDR3 bases are TGCAGTGCTAAGGAGGGTACCTACGAGCAGTACGTC.